The rows below give T cell receptor beta chains drawn from one sample of a study of T cells in Graves' hyperthyroidism and ophthalmopathy. MiXCR, run by TCRdb on the multiplex PCR reads, gives a single entry per CDR3 protein. The sample lists around 300,000 distinct CDR3 sequences, about 14% occurring once. Sequencing was done on a sample of blood. The receptors shown here come from a woman aged 25 to 39 with Graves' hyperthyroidism. Each CDR3 is given with its conserved first and last residue. Fields, in order: J gene, clone size, V gene, CDR3 length, D gene, CDR3 DNA, CDR3 protein. The D gene is left open where the match is weak. Only part of the rows carry a size: once, few, many, or a class if the clone is expanded.

>TRBJ1-5|many|TRBV2|14|TRBD1
TGTGCCAGCGGCCTGGGACAGCCAAATCAGCCCCAGCATTTT
CASGLGQPNQPQHF
>TRBJ2-3|many|TRBV7-2|14|.
TGTGCCAGCAGCTTAGGGCCAAGGAAAGATACGCAGTATTTT
CASSLGPRKDTQYF
>TRBJ1-5|few|TRBV20-1|16|TRBD1
TGCAGTGCTCCGGTAGGACAGGTCGGGCGCAATCAGCCCCAGCATTTT
CSAPVGQVGRNQPQHF
>TRBJ1-2|.|TRBV4-3|16|.
TGCGCCAGCAGCCAAGATCTGGCAGTAACAGGCACAGGCTACACCTTC
CASSQDLAVTGTGYTF
>TRBJ2-2|many|TRBV24-1|17|.
TGTGCCACCAGTGACCCCTCACAGGTTGGAAGCGCCGGGGAGCTGTTTTTT
CATSDPSQVGSAGELFF
>TRBJ1-4|few|TRBV5-1|15|.
TGCGCCAGCAGCCCCGTCGGGGCGACTAATGAAAAACTGTTTTTT
CASSPVGATNEKLFF
>TRBJ2-7|.|TRBV20-1|14|TRBD2
TGCAGTGCTACTTCTAGCGGGAATACCTACGAGCAGTACTTC
CSATSSGNTYEQYF
>TRBJ2-2|many|TRBV5-1|16|.
TGCGCCAGCAGCCGGGCCCTGGGAACGAACACCGGGGAGCTGTTTTTT
CASSRALGTNTGELFF
>TRBJ1-5|many|TRBV6-4|16|TRBD1
TGTGCCAGCAAGTACAGGGGAGGGGATACAAATCAGCCCCAGCATTTT
CASKYRGGDTNQPQHF
>TRBJ1-1|few|TRBV20-1|18|.
TGCAGTGCTAGGACTTACAGGGTTGGGAGCGATAAGAACACTGAAGCTTTCTTT
CSARTYRVGSDKNTEAFF
>TRBJ1-5|few|TRBV4-1|15|.
TGCGCCAGCAGCCAAGTCGGGCTTTCGTATCAGCCCCAGCATTTT
CASSQVGLSYQPQHF
>TRBJ2-5|few|TRBV6-2/TRBV6-3|12|.
TGTGCCAGCAGTACACGCATGGAGACCCAGTACTTC
CASSTRMETQYF
>TRBJ2-3|many|TRBV27|12|.
TGTGCCAGCAGGTCAGGGGCAGATACGCAGTATTTT
CASRSGADTQYF
>TRBJ2-7|many|TRBV7-2|13|TRBD2
TGTGCCAGCAGCTTAAGCCGGGAGGACGAGCAGTACTTC
CASSLSREDEQYF
>TRBJ2-3|many|TRBV30|12|.
TGTGCCTGGGACCCGAACACAGATACGCAGTATTTT
CAWDPNTDTQYF
>TRBJ2-3|many|TRBV14|15|.
TGTGCCAGCAGCCAAGATTCGATCTACACAGATACGCAGTATTTT
CASSQDSIYTDTQYF
>TRBJ2-5|.|TRBV18|12|.
TGTGCCAGCTCCCAGGAGCAAGAGACCCAGTACTTC
CASSQEQETQYF
>TRBJ1-1|few|TRBV4-1|14|.
TGCGCCAGCAGCCAACCGGGGGCGAACCCCGGGGCTTTCTTT
CASSQPGANPGAFF
>TRBJ2-1|many|TRBV12-3/TRBV12-4|18|TRBD2
TGTGCCAGCAGCCACCGACTACCAGCGGGAGGGCCCGGGAATGAGCAGTTCTTC
CASSHRLPAGGPGNEQFF
>TRBJ1-5|.|TRBV12-3/TRBV12-4|14|.
TGTGCCAGCAGCATGACGGGATTCAATCAGCCCCAGCATTTT
CASSMTGFNQPQHF
>TRBJ1-5|many|TRBV6-1|15|.
TGTGCCAGCACCAGCCGGGGGACGGCGAATCAGCCCCAGCATTTT
CASTSRGTANQPQHF